The clone carrying this T cell receptor (beta chain) has only a few counts. Its antigen is still unknown. V dropped 5 bases and J dropped 0 bases, with 13 bases sitting between them. Germline CDR1 and CDR2: SGHTA and FQGNSA. The CDR3 has 16 amino acids. The data were obtained in a study of T cells after yellow fever vaccination. Study-wide points: It was a weaker secondary response, yet one that peaked faster, at day 5 versus 15.

TCRdb analysed the 5' RACE reads with MiXCR anew, one entry per CDR3 protein. Of about 150,000 distinct CDR3 sequences detected, just over 6.5% appear once; the ten largest clones hold more than 0.6%. Sequencing used CD4+ T cells sorted from PBMCs, obtained 10 days after the yellow fever booster vaccination. This TCR came from a young man who received the YFV17D yellow fever vaccine. This chain uses TRBV7-2 with TRBJ2-2; TRBD2 is a possible D gene (6 bases). The CDR3 nucleotides read TGTGCCAGCAGCATGCAGGGACTGCCGAACACCGGGGAGCTGTTTTTT. As protein: CASSMQGLPNTGELFF. The whole variable domain, remainder taken from reference TRBV7-2 and TRBJ2-2, is GAGVSQSPSNKVTEKGKDVELRCDPISGHTALYWYRQSLGQGLEFLIYFQGNSAPDKSGLPSDRFSAERTGGSVSTLTIQRTQQEDSAVYLCASSMQGLPNTGELFFGEGSRLTVL.